These 22 T cell receptor beta chains share one sample of origin, sequenced in a study of cytomegalovirus exposure and HLA in healthy donors. PCR was performed using 60 Vbeta and 13 Jbeta primers. The protocol was immunoSEQ multiplex PCR, while the TCRdb copy is restricted to in-frame clones and leaves out a portion. The sample has 280,000 or so clones; about 87% are singletons. Sequences were obtained from PBMCs. The receptors come from a woman between 18 and 29 years old in good health and CMV-seronegative.

A note on this clone: The junction does not match germline at one end; this may be a read error. The chain couples TRBV7-7 to TRBJ2-1; 9 nucleotides align to TRBD1. The germline CDR1 and CDR2 sequences are SSHAT and FNYEAQ (reference sequence). The CDR3 loop spans 15 amino acids. The CDR3 region is CASSLGTGPYNEQFF. The CDR3 DNA reads TGTGCTAGCAGCTTGGGGACAGGGCCCTACAATGAGCAGTTCTTC.

The CDR3 reads CASSLVATQETQYF. CDR3 nucleotide sequence: TGCGCCAGCAGCTTGGTAGCTACCCAAGAGACCCAGTACTTC. The rearrangement joins TRBV5-1 to TRBJ2-5; D remains unclear. Germline assignment: CDR1 SGHRS and CDR2 YFSETQ. Between the trimmed V and J ends, which lost 0 bases and 1 base, there was a span of 7 bases. The CDR3 runs 14 residues.

The CDR3 nucleotides are TGTGCCAGCAGCGTTCCCCCTCTCTCTGGGGCCAACGTCCTGACTTTC. Amino acid sequence: CASSVPPLSGANVLTF. The chain has TRBV9 and TRBJ2-6, with unresolved D. The V gene's germline CDR1 is SGDLS and CDR2 YYNGEE. This CDR3 region has 16 residues. Trimming took 2 bases from V and 0 from J, leaving 9 bases between them.

The chain links TRBV6-5 to TRBJ2-5; TRBD2 is a possible D gene (5 bases). CDR1 is MNHEY and CDR2 is SVGAGI in the germline V gene. The CDR3 sequence is 13 residues long. V was clipped by 7 bases and J by 7 bases, with 16 bases between them. CDR3 DNA: TGTGCCAGCAAGGAGTCGGTCCGGGGGACCCAGTACTTC. It specifies CASKESVRGTQYF.

The chain couples TRBV9 to TRBJ2-2; 12 bases map to TRBD2. V lost 0 bases and J lost 2; bases outside the gene matches: 2. This CDR3 comprises 17 residues. Germline CDR1 and CDR2: SGDLS and YYNGEE. DNA for the CDR3: TGTGCCAGCAGCGTAGCTAGCGGGGGGGCTAACACCGGGGAGCTGTTTTTT. It is translated as CASSVASGGANTGELFF.

The chain carries TRBV7-3 and TRBJ2-1; D is perhaps TRBD1 (6 bases). The CDR3 contains 14 residues. Per the germline V gene, CDR1 is SGHTA and CDR2 is FQGTGA. V was shortened by 5 bases and J by 6 bases, with 14 bases between the two germline ends. The CDR3 loop is CASSIQGFPNEQFF. The CDR3 DNA reads TGTGCCAGCAGCATCCAGGGGTTTCCCAATGAGCAGTTCTTC.

The chain is built from TRBV15 and TRBJ1-2, with D maybe TRBD1 (5 bases). Germline CDR1 reads LNHNV; CDR2 reads YYDKDF (reference sequence). The CDR3 sequence is 14 residues long. V was cut by 0 bases and J by 2 bases, with 7 bases left in between. CDR3 loop: CATSREGRNYGYTF. CDR3 nucleotides: TGTGCCACCAGCAGAGAGGGGCGAAACTATGGCTACACCTTC.

The rearrangement uses TRBV4-1 and TRBJ2-1; 7 bases match TRBD2. The V gene end was trimmed by 6 bases and the J gene end by 1 base; junction bases not matched to a gene: 9. CDR3 size: 16 residues. Germline V gene sequence: CDR1 MGHRA, CDR2 YSYEKL. In DNA form, the CDR3 reads TGCGCCAGCAGACTCTTACTAGCGCAATCCTACAATGAGCAGTTCTTC. Translating it yields CASRLLLAQSYNEQFF.

The table lists this clone with a few counts. V is TRBV5-1 and J is TRBJ1-3; D perhaps matches TRBD1 (5 bases). Trimming cost V 0 bases and J 4 bases, with 8 bases left between them. CDR1 is SGHRS, CDR2 YFSETQ, per germline. The CDR3 totals 14 residues. In DNA, the CDR3 is TGCGCCAGCAGCTTGGGGGGCACAGGAAACACCATATATTTT. Translating it yields CASSLGGTGNTIYF.

This sequence joins TRBV11-3 and TRBJ2-2; maybe TRBD1 (6 bases). The V end was cut by 8 bases, the J end by 1 base, with 11 bases between. This CDR3 region has 14 residues. Germline lookup yields CDR1 SGHNT and CDR2 YENEEA. The CDR3 DNA reads TGTGCCAGCGGATCGACAGGGAACACCGGGGAGCTGTTTTTT. Translating it yields CASGSTGNTGELFF.

The rearrangement joins TRBV5-1 to TRBJ2-5; TRBD1 matches 7 bases. The germline V gene encodes CDR1 SGHRS and CDR2 YFSETQ. Trimming removed 5 bases from V and 2 bases from J; junction bases left unmatched: 3. This CDR3 comprises 13 residues. CDR3 DNA: TGCGCCAGCAGTGGCAGGGGGCAAGAGACCCAGTACTTC. Its protein is CASSGRGQETQYF.

This clone occurred once. This chain connects TRBV6-6 to TRBJ2-2; 8 bases are shared with TRBD1. This CDR3 region has 15 residues. V lost 2 bases and J lost 5; bases outside the gene matches: 4. Germline V gene sequence: CDR1 MNHNY, CDR2 SVGAGI (reference sequence). The CDR3: CASSYVGQGTGELFF. The CDR3 DNA is TGTGCCAGCAGTTACGTCGGACAGGGTACCGGGGAGCTGTTTTTT.

The chain recombines TRBV5-5 with TRBJ1-6; 8 bases match TRBD1. Unmatched junction bases numbered 5, after V lost 0 bases and J lost 6 bases. The CDR3 loop spans 16 amino acids. Looked up from germline, CDR1 is SGHKS and CDR2 is YYEKEE (reference sequence). CDR3 in amino acids: CASSLAGQGGNSPLHF. CDR3 DNA sequence: TGTGCCAGCAGCTTGGCAGGACAGGGAGGTAATTCACCCCTCCACTTT.

The chain has TRBV29-1 and TRBJ1-4, with a weak D call TRBD1 (6 bases). The CDR3 loop spans 14 amino acids. Trimming removed 4 bases at V and 4 bases at J, with 13 bases between. Germline V gene lookup returns CDR1 SQVTM and CDR2 ANQGSEA. CDR3 region: CSVAPGEGNEKLFF. For the CDR3, the DNA is TGCAGCGTTGCGCCAGGGGAAGGTAATGAAAAACTGTTTTTT.

The chain has TRBV6-5 and TRBJ2-3, with TRBD2 matching 12 bases. This CDR3 has 14 amino acids. J gave up 2 bases and V 8 bases, and 2 bases lay outside the gene matches. Germline V gives CDR1 MNHEY, CDR2 SVGAGI. The CDR3 sequence is CASGLAGHTDTQYF. CDR3 coding DNA: TGTGCCAGCGGACTAGCGGGGCACACAGATACGCAGTATTTT.

The chain employs TRBV19 and TRBJ2-1; a weak D match, TRBD2 (5 bases). The length of the CDR3 is 15 residues. V dropped 4 bases and J dropped 0 bases, with 10 bases sitting between them. Germline CDR1 is LNHDA and CDR2 is SQIVND (reference sequence). DNA of the CDR3: TGTGCCAGTAGTACCGCAGGACTCTCCTACAATGAGCAGTTCTTC. It is translated as CASSTAGLSYNEQFF.

This chain uses TRBV6-5 with TRBJ2-1; a weak D match, TRBD2 (5 bases). This CDR3 spans 13 amino acids. The germline CDR1 and CDR2 sequences are MNHEY and SVGAGI. V lost 7 bases, J lost 8 bases, and 15 bases lay in between. The CDR3 sequence is CASTTLGGHEQFF. The CDR3 DNA reads TGTGCCAGCACCACCTTAGGAGGACATGAGCAGTTCTTC.

The rearrangement uses TRBV4-1 and TRBJ2-1; the D is unclear. The V gene lost 4 bases and the J gene lost 10 bases, with 20 bases spanning the gap. CDR1 and CDR2 from the germline V gene are MGHRA and YSYEKL. This CDR3 is 15 amino acids long. CDR3 bases: TGCGCCAGCAGCCTAACCCTCCTGCTTAGCCAAGAGCAGTTCTTC. It codes for CASSLTLLLSQEQFF.

This rearrangement joins TRBV6-5 to TRBJ2-2; D is possibly TRBD2 (6 bases). This CDR3 is 16 amino acids long. Looked up from germline, CDR1 is MNHEY and CDR2 is SVGAGI. V lost 0 bases and J 4 bases, leaving 12 bases between the germline ends. The CDR3 here is CASSYSSGYFTGELFF. The CDR3 coding sequence is TGTGCCAGCAGTTACTCCAGCGGGTACTTCACCGGGGAGCTGTTTTTT.

The J gene is TRBJ1-5, the V gene TRBV4-1; D not resolved. Germline values: CDR1 MGHRA, CDR2 YSYEKL. This CDR3 has 15 amino acids. Trimming pared 1 base from V and 6 bases from J, leaving 13 bases between. This CDR3 is CASSQAEPRIQPQHF. The CDR3 region has the DNA TGCGCCAGCAGCCAAGCAGAACCTAGGATTCAGCCCCAGCATTTT.

The rearrangement uses TRBV9 and TRBJ2-7; D might be TRBD2 (5 bases). The CDR3 extends over 15 amino acids. Per the germline V gene, CDR1 is SGDLS and CDR2 is YYNGEE. Trimming took off 0 bases at V and 2 bases at J, with 12 bases between the two ends. The CDR3 DNA is TGTGCCAGCAGCGTAGGCATGGAGGTCCCCTACGAGCAGTACTTC. It is translated as CASSVGMEVPYEQYF.

The V gene is TRBV19, the J gene TRBJ2-7; 7 nucleotides match TRBD1. This CDR3 is 13 amino acids long. Germline V gene data show CDR1 as LNHDA and CDR2 as SQIVND (reference sequence). Trimming cost V 5 bases and J 6 bases; bases outside gene matches: 7. DNA for the CDR3: TGTGCCAGTAGTTTAACAGGGGTAAGCGAGCAGTACTTC. It encodes CASSLTGVSEQYF.